This TCR beta chain was documented in a study of blood T cell repertoires in COVID-19. Overall study context: Sources were T cells, B-cell-depleted T cells, or PBMCs; the material itself was cDNA or gDNA.

As processed by the authors: Amplifying reference gene primers gave estimates of nucleated cell counts. Measured with immunoSEQ multiplex PCR; TCRdb has only the in-frame clones, and not every one. That table furnishes V, J and clone size, whereas the DNA furnished D and trimming. The repertoire holds approximately 240,000 clones, with 80% to 85% as singletons. Germline CDR1 reads MNHEY; CDR2 reads SMNVEV (reference sequence). V dropped 2 bases and J dropped 5 bases, with 15 bases sitting between them. The length of the CDR3 is 15 residues. The sequenced material came from peripheral blood. This chain links TRBV27 with TRBJ1-2; D is perhaps TRBD1 (6 bases). This receptor was taken from a young woman who had recovered from COVID-19. CDR3 sequence: CASSLRPDRTYGYTF. CDR3 sequence (DNA): TGTGCCAGCAGTTTACGCCCAGACAGGACTTATGGCTACACCTTC.